Following are 22 T cell receptor beta chains from one sample sequenced in a study of blood T cell repertoires in COVID-19. TCRdb's copy holds only in-frame clones and misses some; the assay was immunoSEQ multiplex PCR. The repertoire has 100,000 or so clones, 85% of them found once; the top ten carry around 1.9%. The material sequenced was peripheral blood. These receptors originate from a woman in her 70s with active or convalescent COVID-19.

A few counts support this clone. The CDR3 loop is CASRGTSNSYEQYF. The CDR3 coding sequence is TGTGCCAGCAGGGGGACTAGTAACTCCTACGAGCAGTACTTC. J is TRBJ2-7 and V is TRBV2; 8 bases map to TRBD2. Germline V gene lookup returns CDR1 SNHLY and CDR2 FYNNEI. Trimming took 6 bases from V and 0 from J; bases not matched to a gene: 4. The CDR3 spans 14 residues.

The chain joins TRBV28 to TRBJ1-1; 12 positions match TRBD1. This CDR3 is 15 amino acids long. The trim removed 5 bases at V and 10 bases at J, leaving 11 bases unmatched. Germline CDR1 reads MDHEN; CDR2 reads SYDVKM. This chain's CDR3 is CASSPSGTGGWVAFF. The DNA for the CDR3 is TGTGCCAGCAGTCCCTCCGGGACAGGGGGCTGGGTAGCTTTCTTT.

The V and J genes are TRBV10-3 and TRBJ1-2, with D perhaps matching TRBD1 (5 bases). CDR3 length: 14 amino acids. The V end was cut by 0 bases, the J end by 5 bases, with 10 bases between. Germline-derived CDR1 and CDR2 are ENHRY and SYGVKD. As DNA, the CDR3 is TGTGCCATCAGTGAGTCACCCGGGGGGTATGGCTACACCTTC. Protein sequence: CAISESPGGYGYTF.

Turning to this clone: At one boundary the junction diverges from the germline segment, which might be a read error. The V call is TRBV7-7, the J call TRBJ2-2, with 7 bases lining up with TRBD1. The CDR3 is 17 amino acids. Germline assignment: CDR1 SSHAT and CDR2 FNYEAQ (reference sequence). CDR3 DNA sequence: TGTGCTAGCAGCCCAGGGCAAGGGGGCTCTCGGACCGGGGAGCTGTTTTTT. Amino acids: CASSPGQGGSRTGELFF.

Turning to this clone: In the same sample, other DNA sequences code for this CDR3. The chain joins TRBV27 to TRBJ1-1; D ambiguous. V was trimmed by 3 bases and J by 4 bases, leaving 9 bases between them. CDR3 length: 13 residues. CDR1 MNHEY and CDR2 SMNVEV come from the germline V gene (reference sequence). The chain's CDR3 is CASSLEVGTEAFF. The CDR3 DNA sequence: TGTGCCAGCAGTTTGGAGGTAGGCACTGAAGCTTTCTTT.

V and J are TRBV4-2 and TRBJ2-7, with 7 bases matching TRBD2. The CDR3 extends over 18 amino acids. Germline V gene data show CDR1 as LGHNA and CDR2 as YNFKEQ. The trim removed 1 base at V and 5 bases at J, leaving 17 bases unmatched. The CDR3 DNA reads TGTGCCAGCAGCCAAGGTTCGGGGAGGGGCGACGGCGGAGACGAGCAGTACTTC. Amino acid sequence: CASSQGSGRGDGGDEQYF.

The rearrangement links TRBV5-1 to TRBJ1-1; 8 positions match TRBD1. The CDR3 is 14 residues long. V lost 4 bases, J lost 7 bases, and 9 bases stayed unmatched. CDR1 and CDR2 from the germline V gene are SGHRS and YFSETQ. The CDR3 coding sequence is TGCGCCAGCAGCCAGGGGGCGTGGGACAGTGAAGCTTTCTTT. Translating it yields CASSQGAWDSEAFF.

This clone was seen once. The V call is TRBV5-1, the J call TRBJ2-2; TRBD2 agrees at 15 bases. The CDR3 totals 19 residues. V dropped 3 bases and J dropped 2; count of bases not matched to a gene: 8. The germline CDR1 and CDR2 sequences are SGHRS and YFSETQ. CDR3 in amino acids: CASSSEPGLAGGNTGELFF. CDR3 DNA sequence: TGCGCCAGCAGCTCCGAACCGGGACTAGCGGGAGGTAACACCGGGGAGCTGTTTTTT.

Details on this clone: Other nucleotide sequences from this sample produce the same CDR3. V gene TRBV27 combines with J gene TRBJ1-1; no reliable D call. CDR3 size: 13 residues. Trimming removed 2 bases at V and 4 bases at J, with 8 bases between. Germline assignment: CDR1 MNHEY and CDR2 SMNVEV (reference sequence). The CDR3 reads CASSLEVGTEAFF. The CDR3 DNA reads TGTGCCAGCAGTTTAGAGGTGGGCACTGAAGCTTTCTTT.

The gene calls are TRBV5-4 and TRBJ2-3; 9 nucleotides match TRBD2. This CDR3 is 14 amino acids long. Germline lookup yields CDR1 SGHNT and CDR2 YYREEE (reference sequence). The trim removed 5 bases at V and 4 bases at J, leaving 5 bases unmatched. The CDR3 here is CASSRREGADTQYF. Here the CDR3 DNA reads TGTGCCAGCAGTAGGCGGGAGGGCGCAGATACGCAGTATTTT.

A single count supports this clone. This rearrangement joins TRBV2 to TRBJ2-5; TRBD2 matches 7 bases. CDR1 and CDR2 from the germline V gene are SNHLY and FYNNEI. The J segment lost 3 bases and the V segment lost 4 bases, leaving 5 bases of the junction unmatched. CDR3 length equals 14 residues. In DNA form, the CDR3 reads TGTGCCAGCAGTGCTAGCGGAAAAAAAGAGACCCAGTACTTC. Amino acids: CASSASGKKETQYF.

This rearrangement joins TRBV5-1 to TRBJ1-5; 8 bases map to TRBD1. The CDR3 is 15 amino acids. J lost 7 bases, V lost 3 bases, and 9 bases had no gene match. CDR1 SGHRS and CDR2 YFSETQ come from the germline V gene. Here the CDR3 reads CASSSDPTGAQPQHF. The DNA of the CDR3 is TGCGCCAGCAGCTCGGATCCGACAGGGGCGCAGCCCCAGCATTTT. Together with reference TRBV5-1 and TRBJ1-5, the CDR3 gives the full variable domain: KAGVTQTPRYLIKTRGQQVTLSCSPISGHRSVSWYQQTPGQGLQFLFEYFSETQRNKGNFPGRFSGRQFSNSRSEMNVSTLELGDSALYLCASSSDPTGAQPQHFGDGTRLSIL.

The J gene is TRBJ1-3, the V gene TRBV15, with TRBD1 as a possible D gene (6 bases). Germline CDR1 reads LNHNV; CDR2 reads YYDKDF (reference sequence). Trimming stripped 1 base from V and 4 bases from J, with 8 bases between. The CDR3 extends over 14 amino acids. In DNA, the CDR3 is TGTGCCACCAGCAGAGGGGGGCAGGGAAACACCATATATTTT. It encodes CATSRGGQGNTIYF.

The chain carries TRBV9 and TRBJ2-2, with 8 bases identical to TRBD2. The CDR3 is 16 residues long. The germline V gene has CDR1 SGDLS and CDR2 YYNGEE. The V segment lost 6 bases and the J segment 0 bases; nucleotides outside the gene matches: 7. CDR3: CASTRRGDANTGELFF. The CDR3 nucleotides are TGTGCCAGCACAAGGCGGGGGGACGCGAACACCGGGGAGCTGTTTTTT.

This chain links TRBV11-2 with TRBJ2-7; D gene uncertain. Trimming cost V 4 bases and J 2 bases, with 12 bases left between them. The CDR3 sequence is 14 residues long. Germline CDR1 reads SGHAT; CDR2 reads FQNNGV. The CDR3 loop is CASSSLVFPYEQYF. DNA of the CDR3: TGTGCCAGCAGCTCCCTCGTATTCCCCTACGAGCAGTACTTC. The variable domain in full, with the rest retrieved from reference TRBV11-2 and TRBJ2-7, is EAGVAQSPRYKIIEKRQSVAFWCNPISGHATLYWYQQILGQGPKLLIQFQNNGVVDDSQLPKDRFSAERLKGVDSTLKIQPAKLEDSAVYLCASSSLVFPYEQYFGPGTRLTVT.

The J gene is TRBJ1-5, the V gene TRBV6-5; D uncertain. V gave up 5 bases and J gave up 2 bases, with 10 bases separating them. CDR3 length: 14 amino acids. Germline V CDR1 and CDR2: MNHEY, SVGAGI. CDR3 amino acids: CASSRVRGNQPQHF. The CDR3 coding sequence is TGTGCCAGCAGTCGGGTGAGGGGCAATCAGCCCCAGCATTTT.

This clone was detected only a few times. The chain uses TRBV4-3 and TRBJ1-6; TRBD1 aligns across 10 bases. This CDR3 has 18 amino acids. The V gene end was trimmed by 0 bases and the J gene end by 5 bases; junction bases not matched to a gene: 7. Germline values: CDR1 LGHNA, CDR2 YSLEER. The CDR3 coding sequence is TGCGCCAGCAGCCAAGAAAGACAGGGGGCAGGGAATAATTCACCCCTCCACTTT. Translating gives CASSQERQGAGNNSPLHF.

The sample holds one count of this clone. The genes are TRBV19 and TRBJ2-1; a possible D gene is TRBD1 (6 bases). Germline loops: CDR1 LNHDA, CDR2 SQIVND (reference sequence). CDR3 length: 13 amino acids. V was pared by 0 bases and J by 10 bases, with 10 bases between. The CDR3 protein is CASSIDRGQEQFF. CDR3 bases: TGTGCCAGTAGTATAGATCGTGGACAGGAGCAGTTCTTC.

This clone was seen more than once but under ten times. At one boundary the junction diverges from the germline segment, which might be a read error. V gene TRBV7-7 combines with J gene TRBJ2-7, with TRBD1 matching over 9 bases. CDR3 length equals 13 residues. Germline CDR1 reads SSHAT; CDR2 reads FNYEAQ (reference sequence). The CDR3 DNA follows: TGTGCTAGCAGCAAACAGGGGGCGTACGAGCAGTACTTC. It specifies CASSKQGAYEQYF.

This chain links TRBV5-4 with TRBJ2-5; D is possibly TRBD1 (6 bases). Trimming left V 4 bases short and J 3 bases short, with 13 bases between. In germline, CDR1 is SGHNT, CDR2 YYREEE (reference sequence). The CDR3 has 14 amino acids. DNA for the CDR3: TGTGCCAGCAGCGTCTGGACAGAGGAAGAGACCCAGTACTTC. The encoded protein is CASSVWTEEETQYF.

This chain uses TRBV28 with TRBJ1-1; tentatively, D is TRBD1 (5 bases). Germline V gene lookup returns CDR1 MDHEN and CDR2 SYDVKM. The CDR3 covers 13 residues. V lost 5 bases to trimming and J lost 5 bases, with 12 bases between them. CDR3 DNA: TGTGCCAGCAGTCTCGGACATATGACTGAAGCTTTCTTT. Encoded protein: CASSLGHMTEAFF.

V and J are TRBV28 and TRBJ2-1, with 9 bases matching TRBD2. The CDR3 loop spans 16 amino acids. The germline CDR1 and CDR2 sequences are MDHEN and SYDVKM. J gave up 9 bases and V 1 base, and 10 bases lay outside the gene matches. CDR3 DNA: TGTGCCAGCAGTTTATTCGGTAGCGGGAGACTCAGTGAGCAGTTCTTC. It is translated as CASSLFGSGRLSEQFF.